What follows describes a single T cell receptor (beta chain). This specimen belongs to a study of cytomegalovirus exposure and HLA in healthy donors. 13 Jbeta primers and 60 Vbeta primers were used for the PCR. Using immunoSEQ multiplex PCR, the repertoire was profiled, and TCRdb retains in-frame clones only, with some absent. The data show about 60,000 clones, with 80% seen just once and about 4.5% held by the top ten. Source material: PBMCs. The TCR sequence derives from a woman in her twenties or thirties in good health and CMV-seronegative.

The CDR3 DNA sequence: TGTGCCAGCAGCTTAGGGTATGGCCCTTCCTACGAGCAGTACTTC. As protein: CASSLGYGPSYEQYF. V usage is TRBV11-2 and J usage is TRBJ2-7; the D is unclear. Germline V CDR1 and CDR2: SGHAT, FQNNGV. The CDR3 is 15 residues long. Trimming left V 1 base short and J 1 base short, with 11 bases between.